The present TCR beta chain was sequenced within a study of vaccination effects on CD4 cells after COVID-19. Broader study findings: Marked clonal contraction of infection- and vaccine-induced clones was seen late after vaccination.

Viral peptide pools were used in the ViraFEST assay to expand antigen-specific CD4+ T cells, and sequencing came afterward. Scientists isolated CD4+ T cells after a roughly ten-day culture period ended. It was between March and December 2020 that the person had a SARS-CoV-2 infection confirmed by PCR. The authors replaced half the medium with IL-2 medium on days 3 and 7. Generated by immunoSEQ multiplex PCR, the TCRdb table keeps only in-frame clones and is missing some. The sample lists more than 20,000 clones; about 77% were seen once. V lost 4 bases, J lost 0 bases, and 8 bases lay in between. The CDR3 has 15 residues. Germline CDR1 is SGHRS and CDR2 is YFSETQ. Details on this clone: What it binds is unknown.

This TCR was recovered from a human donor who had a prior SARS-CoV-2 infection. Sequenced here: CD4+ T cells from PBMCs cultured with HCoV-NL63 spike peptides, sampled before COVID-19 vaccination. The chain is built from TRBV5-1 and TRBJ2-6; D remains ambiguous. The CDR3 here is CASSDEASGANVLTF. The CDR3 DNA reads TGCGCCAGCAGCGACGAGGCCTCTGGGGCCAACGTCCTGACTTTC. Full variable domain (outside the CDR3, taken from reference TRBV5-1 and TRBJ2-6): KAGVTQTPRYLIKTRGQQVTLSCSPISGHRSVSWYQQTPGQGLQFLFEYFSETQRNKGNFPGRFSGRQFSNSRSEMNVSTLELGDSALYLCASSDEASGANVLTFGAGSRLTVL.